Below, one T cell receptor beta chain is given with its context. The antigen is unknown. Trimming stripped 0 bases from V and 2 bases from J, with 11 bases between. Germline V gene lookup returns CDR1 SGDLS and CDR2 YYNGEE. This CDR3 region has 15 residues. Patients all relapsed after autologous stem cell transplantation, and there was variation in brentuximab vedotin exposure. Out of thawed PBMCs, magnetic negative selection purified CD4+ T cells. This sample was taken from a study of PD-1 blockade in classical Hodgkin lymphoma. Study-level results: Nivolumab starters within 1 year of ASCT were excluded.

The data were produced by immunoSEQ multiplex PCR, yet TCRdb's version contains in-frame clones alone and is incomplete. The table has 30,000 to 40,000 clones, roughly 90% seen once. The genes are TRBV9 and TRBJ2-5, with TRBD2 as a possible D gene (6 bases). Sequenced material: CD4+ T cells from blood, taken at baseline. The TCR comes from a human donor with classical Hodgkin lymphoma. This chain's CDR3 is CASSVDGRHQETQYF. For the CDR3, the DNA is TGTGCCAGCAGCGTAGACGGGAGACATCAAGAGACCCAGTACTTC.